This paragraph covers one T cell receptor (beta chain) sequence. Trimming removed 3 bases from V and 4 bases from J, with 18 bases in between. CDR1 is MNHNS and CDR2 is SASEGT in the germline V gene. This CDR3 contains 16 residues. This entry comes from a study of STAT5B mutations in CD4+ large granular lymphocyte leukemia. On the study more broadly: Among healthy controls, a particular HLA allele went with more CDR3 'QG' motifs.

Here immunoSEQ multiplex PCR was the method, and the copy in TCRdb shows in-frame clones only, minus some. The sample yields some 30,000 clones, approximately 76% seen once. The rearrangement uses TRBV6-1 and TRBJ1-2; TRBD1 is a possible D gene (6 bases). This receptor was taken from a human donor in good health. The sample comprised CD4+ T cells from blood buffy coats. The CDR3 sequence is CASSDISQGKGYGYTF. The CDR3 DNA reads as TGTGCCAGCAGTGACATTTCACAGGGTAAAGGCTATGGCTACACCTTC.